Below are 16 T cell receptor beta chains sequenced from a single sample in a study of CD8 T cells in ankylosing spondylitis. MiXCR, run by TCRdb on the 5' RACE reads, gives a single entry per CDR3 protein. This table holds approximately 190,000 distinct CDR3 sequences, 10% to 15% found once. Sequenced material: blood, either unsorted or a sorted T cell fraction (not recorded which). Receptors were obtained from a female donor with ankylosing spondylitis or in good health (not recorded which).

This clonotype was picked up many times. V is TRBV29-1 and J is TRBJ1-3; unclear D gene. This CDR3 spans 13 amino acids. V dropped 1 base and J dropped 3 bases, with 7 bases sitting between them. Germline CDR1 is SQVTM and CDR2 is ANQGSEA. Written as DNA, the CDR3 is TGCAGCGTTGAAGGGACGGTTGGAAACACCATATATTTT. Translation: CSVEGTVGNTIYF.

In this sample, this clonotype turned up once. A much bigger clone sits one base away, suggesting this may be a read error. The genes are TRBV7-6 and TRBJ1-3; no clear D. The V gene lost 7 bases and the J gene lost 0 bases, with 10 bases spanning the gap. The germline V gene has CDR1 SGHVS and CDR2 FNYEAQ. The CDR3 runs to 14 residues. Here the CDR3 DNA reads TGTGCCAGCATGCTGGACGCCTCTGGAAACACCATATATTTT. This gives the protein CASMLDASGNTIYF.

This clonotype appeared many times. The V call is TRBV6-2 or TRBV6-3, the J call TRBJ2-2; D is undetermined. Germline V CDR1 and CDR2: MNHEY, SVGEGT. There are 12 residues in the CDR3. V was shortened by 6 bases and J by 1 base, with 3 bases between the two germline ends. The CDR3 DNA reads TGTGCCAGCAGGCGGAACACCGGGGAGCTGTTTTTT. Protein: CASRRNTGELFF.

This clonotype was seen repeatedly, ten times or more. The CDR3 bases are TGTGCCAGCAGCGGTCGCACAGCCACCTACGAGCAGTACTTC. Its translation is CASSGRTATYEQYF. J is TRBJ2-7 and V is TRBV13; unclear D gene. V was shortened by 5 bases and J by 2 bases, with 13 bases between the two germline ends. Per germline, CDR1 PRHDT and CDR2 FYEKMQ (reference sequence). The CDR3 sequence is 14 residues long. Full variable domain (missing parts from reference TRBV13 and TRBJ2-7): AAGVIQSPRHLIKEKRETATLKCYPIPRHDTVYWYQQGPGQDPQFLISFYEKMQSDKGSIPDRFSAQQFSDYHSELNMSSLELGDSALYFCASSGRTATYEQYFGPGTRLTVT.

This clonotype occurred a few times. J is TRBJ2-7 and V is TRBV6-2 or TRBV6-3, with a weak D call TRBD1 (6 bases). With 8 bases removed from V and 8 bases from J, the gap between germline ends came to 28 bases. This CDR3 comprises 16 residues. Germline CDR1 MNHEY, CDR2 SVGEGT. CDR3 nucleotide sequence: TGTGCCAGCGATGACCCCCGTGGACAGTTTGGCTTAAAGCAGTACTTC. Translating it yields CASDDPRGQFGLKQYF.

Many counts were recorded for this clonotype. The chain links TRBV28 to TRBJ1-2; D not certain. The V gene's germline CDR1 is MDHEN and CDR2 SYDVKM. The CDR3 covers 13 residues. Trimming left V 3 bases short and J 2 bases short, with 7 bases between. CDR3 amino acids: CASSLPENYGYTF. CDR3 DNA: TGTGCCAGCAGTTTGCCGGAGAACTATGGCTACACCTTC.

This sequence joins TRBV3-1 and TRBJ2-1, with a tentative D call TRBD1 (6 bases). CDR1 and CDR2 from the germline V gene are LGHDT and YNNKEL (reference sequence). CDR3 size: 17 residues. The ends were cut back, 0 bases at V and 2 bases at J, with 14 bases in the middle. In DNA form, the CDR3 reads TGTGCCAGCAGCCAAGAAGGACAGCTTTACGCCTACAATGAGCAGTTCTTC. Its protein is CASSQEGQLYAYNEQFF.

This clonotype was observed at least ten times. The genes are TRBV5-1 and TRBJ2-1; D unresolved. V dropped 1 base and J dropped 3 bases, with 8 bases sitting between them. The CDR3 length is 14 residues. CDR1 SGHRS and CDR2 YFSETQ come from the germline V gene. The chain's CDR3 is CASSLFRSYNEQFF. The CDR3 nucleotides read TGCGCCAGCAGCTTGTTCCGGAGCTACAATGAGCAGTTCTTC.

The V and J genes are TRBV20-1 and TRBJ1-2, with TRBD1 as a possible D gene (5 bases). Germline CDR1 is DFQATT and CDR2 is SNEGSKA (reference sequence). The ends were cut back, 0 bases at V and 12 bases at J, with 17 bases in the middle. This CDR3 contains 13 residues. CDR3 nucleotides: TGCAGTGCTAGAGAGGGGGTGTTAAGAGGGGACACCTTC. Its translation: CSAREGVLRGDTF.

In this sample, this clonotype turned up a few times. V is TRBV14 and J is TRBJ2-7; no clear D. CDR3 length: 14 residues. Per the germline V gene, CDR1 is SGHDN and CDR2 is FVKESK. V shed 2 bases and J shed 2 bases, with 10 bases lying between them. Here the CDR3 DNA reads TGTGCCAGCAGCCAACCCGAAGGTCCCTACGAGCAGTACTTC. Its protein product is CASSQPEGPYEQYF.

The CDR3 protein is CASRLGTGLAGELFF. Written as DNA, the CDR3 is TGCGCCAGCAGACTCGGGACAGGCCTCGCCGGGGAGCTGTTTTTT. The chain uses TRBV4-3 and TRBJ2-2; 8 bases line up with TRBD1. Looked up from germline, CDR1 is LGHNA and CDR2 is YSLEER. The V segment lost 6 bases and the J segment 6 bases; nucleotides outside the gene matches: 9. The CDR3 loop spans 15 amino acids.

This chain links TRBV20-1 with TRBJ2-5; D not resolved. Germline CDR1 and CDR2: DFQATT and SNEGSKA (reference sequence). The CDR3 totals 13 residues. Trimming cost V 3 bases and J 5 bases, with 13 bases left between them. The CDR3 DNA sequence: TGCAGTGCTAGTAAAATGGTGTCGGAGACCCAGTACTTC. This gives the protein CSASKMVSETQYF.

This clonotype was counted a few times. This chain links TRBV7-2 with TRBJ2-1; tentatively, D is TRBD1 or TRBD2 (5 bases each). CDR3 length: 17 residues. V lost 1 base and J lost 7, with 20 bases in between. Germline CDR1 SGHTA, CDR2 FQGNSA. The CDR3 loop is CASSLGLGAAEGNEQFF. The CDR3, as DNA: TGTGCCAGCAGCTTAGGGTTGGGAGCGGCCGAGGGGAATGAGCAGTTCTTC.

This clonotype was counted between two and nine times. The CDR3 loop is CASSRTRGGLNTGELFF. The CDR3 region has the DNA TGTGCCAGCAGCCGCACCCGGGGCGGACTGAACACCGGGGAGCTGTTTTTT. The chain combines TRBV11-2 with TRBJ2-2; D may be TRBD1 or TRBD2 (5 bases each). V was trimmed by 5 bases and J by 1 base, leaving 17 bases between them. CDR1 SGHAT and CDR2 FQNNGV come from the germline V gene. There are 17 residues in the CDR3.

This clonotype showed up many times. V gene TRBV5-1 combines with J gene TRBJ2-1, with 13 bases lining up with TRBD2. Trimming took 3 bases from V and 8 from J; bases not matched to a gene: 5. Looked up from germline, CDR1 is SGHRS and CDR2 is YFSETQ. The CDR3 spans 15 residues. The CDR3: CASSSGLAGDHEQFF. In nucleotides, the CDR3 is TGCGCCAGCAGCTCCGGACTAGCGGGAGATCATGAGCAGTTCTTC.

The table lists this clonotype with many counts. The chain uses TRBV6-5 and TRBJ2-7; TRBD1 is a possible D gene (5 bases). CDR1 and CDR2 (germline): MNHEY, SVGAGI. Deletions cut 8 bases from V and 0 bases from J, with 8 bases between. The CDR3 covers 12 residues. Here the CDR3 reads CASQGSSYEQYF. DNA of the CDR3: TGTGCCAGCCAGGGAAGCTCCTACGAGCAGTACTTC.